Sequencing of this T cell receptor (beta chain) was carried out in a study of T-cell memory formation after mild COVID-19. Turning to the study itself: TCR clusters were mostly confined to one donor each. Findings of the study overall: For contracting clones, CD4+ ones sat mainly in CM and EM, CD8+ in EMRA. Some responding clones appeared in pre-infection memory, suggesting cross-reactive memory joined.

In regard to this clonotype: Antigen specificity is unknown. This may stem from a read error, because a much larger clone lies one nucleotide away.

Trimming cost V 1 base and J 2 bases, with 9 bases left between them. CDR3 length: 15 residues. The germline V gene encodes CDR1 SGHVS and CDR2 FNYEAQ. TCRdb reanalysed the 5' RACE reads using MiXCR and keeps one entry per CDR3 protein. Of under 650,000 distinct CDR3 sequences in the sample, roughly 17% were seen once. Source material: PBMCs or a T cell subset sorted from them (not recorded which). This receptor was obtained from an adult woman who had mild COVID-19 (a few samples of this study predate the infection). Cell type and time point are not known. This sequence joins TRBV7-6 and TRBJ2-1, with a weak D call TRBD1 (5 bases). CDR3 coding DNA: TGTGCCAGCAGCTTAGACAGGAGCCCCTACAATGAGCAGTTCTTC. Its protein is CASSLDRSPYNEQFF.